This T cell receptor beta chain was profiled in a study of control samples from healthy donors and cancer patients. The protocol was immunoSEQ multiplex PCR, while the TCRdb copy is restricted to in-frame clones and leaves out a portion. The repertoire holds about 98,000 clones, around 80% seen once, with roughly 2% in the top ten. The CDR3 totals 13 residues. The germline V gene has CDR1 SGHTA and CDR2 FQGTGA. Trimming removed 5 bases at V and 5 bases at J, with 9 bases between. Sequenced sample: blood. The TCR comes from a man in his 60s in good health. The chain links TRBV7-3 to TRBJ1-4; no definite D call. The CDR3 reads CASSASPNEKLFF. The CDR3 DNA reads TGTGCCAGCAGCGCCTCACCCAATGAAAAACTGTTTTTT.